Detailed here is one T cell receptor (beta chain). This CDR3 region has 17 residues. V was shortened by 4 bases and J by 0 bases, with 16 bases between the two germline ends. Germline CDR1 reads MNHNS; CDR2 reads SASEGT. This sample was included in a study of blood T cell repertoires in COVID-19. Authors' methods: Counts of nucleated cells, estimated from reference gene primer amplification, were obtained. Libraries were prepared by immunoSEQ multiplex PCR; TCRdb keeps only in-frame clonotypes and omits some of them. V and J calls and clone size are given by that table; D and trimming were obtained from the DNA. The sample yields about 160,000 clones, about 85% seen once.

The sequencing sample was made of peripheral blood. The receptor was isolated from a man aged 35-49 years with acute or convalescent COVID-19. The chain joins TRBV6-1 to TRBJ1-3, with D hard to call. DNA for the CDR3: TGTGCCAGCAGTGGCTCGGACGGGAAGAGCTCTGGAAACACCATATATTTT. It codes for CASSGSDGKSSGNTIYF.